A single sample gave rise to the 24 T cell receptor beta chains below, sequenced in a study of T cells after yellow fever vaccination. TCRdb re-called the 5' RACE reads with MiXCR, one entry per CDR3 protein. The repertoire holds 250,000 to 350,000 distinct CDR3 sequences, with approximately 4% as singletons. This specimen consisted of PBMCs, obtained 15 days after the yellow fever booster vaccination. These receptor sequences come from a man between 18 and 35 years old who received the YFV17D yellow fever vaccine.

This clonotype showed up many times. The chain joins TRBV5-1 to TRBJ2-7; D is uncertain. V lost 0 bases, J lost 6 bases, and 10 bases lay in between. CDR1 is SGHRS and CDR2 is YFSETQ in the germline V gene. The CDR3 is made up of 13 amino acids. The CDR3 DNA reads as TGCGCCAGCAGCTTGGGAGGTGGGTCCGAGCAGTACGTC. Translated: CASSLGGGSEQYV.

The table lists this clonotype with many counts. The chain joins TRBV7-2 to TRBJ2-1, with D unresolved. Germline V gene data show CDR1 as SGHTA and CDR2 as FQGNSA. Trimming pared 3 bases from V and 2 bases from J, leaving 14 bases between. The CDR3 is 16 amino acids. DNA for the CDR3: TGTGCCAGCAGCTTTGGAGCAGACACCCCCTACAATGAGCAGTTCTTC. This encodes CASSFGADTPYNEQFF.

This clonotype appeared a few times. V and J are TRBV2 and TRBJ1-5; 8 bases line up with TRBD1. The junction had 9 bases not matched to a gene; V was cut back by 7 bases and J by 7 bases. In germline, CDR1 is SNHLY, CDR2 FYNNEI. The CDR3 extends over 14 amino acids. The DNA of the CDR3 is TGTGCCAGCAACCCGGACAGGGTGGGGCAGCCCCAGCATTTT. Protein product: CASNPDRVGQPQHF.

The chain's CDR3 is CSVAESSGNTIYF. DNA of the CDR3: TGCAGCGTTGCGGAAAGCTCTGGAAACACCATATATTTT. The V gene is TRBV29-1, the J gene TRBJ1-3; D ambiguous. With 4 bases removed from V and 0 bases from J, the gap between germline ends came to 7 bases. The V gene's germline CDR1 is SQVTM and CDR2 ANQGSEA. The CDR3 runs 13 residues.

This clonotype was seen more than once but under ten times. V and J are TRBV13 and TRBJ2-3; 12 bases map to TRBD2. Per the germline V gene, CDR1 is PRHDT and CDR2 is FYEKMQ (reference sequence). Trimming took 2 bases from V and 1 from J; bases not matched to a gene: 1. The length of the CDR3 is 16 residues. CDR3 nucleotide sequence: TGTGCCAGCAGCTTAAGGACTAGCGGGGGCACAGATACGCAGTATTTT. Translating it yields CASSLRTSGGTDTQYF.

V is TRBV14 and J is TRBJ2-1; TRBD1 aligns across 7 bases. The CDR3 extends over 15 amino acids. Germline CDR1 reads SGHDN; CDR2 reads FVKESK. The junction had 10 bases not matched to a gene; V was cut back by 2 bases and J by 9 bases. CDR3 sequence (DNA): TGTGCCAGCAGCCAAAACAGGGGAGTGTGGAGTGAGCAGTTCTTC. Translating gives CASSQNRGVWSEQFF.

This chain uses TRBV5-1 with TRBJ1-1; D perhaps matches TRBD1 (5 bases). V was trimmed by 5 bases and J by 1 base, leaving 21 bases between them. The CDR3 sequence is 17 residues long. The germline CDR1 and CDR2 sequences are SGHRS and YFSETQ. The CDR3: CASRQRQSGIRNTEAFF. The CDR3 nucleotides read TGCGCCAGCAGACAACGTCAGTCAGGGATCAGGAACACTGAAGCTTTCTTT.

There are a few counts of this clonotype. This sequence joins TRBV4-3 and TRBJ2-7; 15 bases line up with TRBD2. This CDR3 has 16 amino acids. V lost 4 bases, J lost 5 bases, and 6 bases stayed unmatched. CDR1 is LGHNA, CDR2 YSLEER, per germline. The CDR3 loop reads CASSLGRTSGGDEQYF. CDR3 DNA: TGCGCCAGCAGCCTCGGAAGGACTAGCGGGGGGGACGAGCAGTACTTC.

The sample holds a few counts of this clonotype. The chain employs TRBV19 and TRBJ2-7; 9 positions agree with TRBD1. After removal of 8 bases from V and 5 bases from J, the junction contained 4 bases not matched to a gene. The germline CDR1 and CDR2 sequences are LNHDA and SQIVND (reference sequence). This CDR3 has 12 amino acids. This chain's CDR3 is CASRQGDNEQYF. The CDR3 DNA reads TGTGCCAGTCGACAGGGGGACAACGAGCAGTACTTC. The full variable domain, with the rest looked up from reference TRBV19 and TRBJ2-7, is DGGITQSPKYLFRKEGQNVTLSCEQNLNHDAMYWYRQDPGQGLRLIYYSQIVNDFQKGDIAEGYSVSREKKESFPLTVTSAQKNPTAFYLCASRQGDNEQYFGPGTRLTVT.

This clonotype came up a few times. The chain is built from TRBV5-1 and TRBJ1-2, with D possibly TRBD1 on 5 matching bases. V lost 5 bases and J lost 3, with 17 bases in between. CDR3 size: 15 residues. The germline V gene encodes CDR1 SGHRS and CDR2 YFSETQ. As DNA, the CDR3 is TGCGCCAGCAGGCCAAACCAGGGTCGGGACTATGGCTACACCTTC. Its protein product is CASRPNQGRDYGYTF.

The sample holds many counts of this clonotype. The chain couples TRBV11-2 to TRBJ2-1; TRBD1 or TRBD2 may be the D gene (6 bases each). V lost 5 bases to trimming and J lost 0 bases, with 14 bases between them. The germline V gene has CDR1 SGHAT and CDR2 FQNNGV. The CDR3 length is 16 residues. CDR3 bases: TGTGCCAGCAGCCTTCGGGGGCGTGGCTCCTACAATGAGCAGTTCTTC. Protein product: CASSLRGRGSYNEQFF.

This clonotype occurred many times. This rearrangement joins TRBV12-3 or TRBV12-4 to TRBJ1-2; no clear D gene. The CDR3 runs 14 residues. With 3 bases removed from V and 2 bases from J, the gap between germline ends came to 10 bases. The chain's CDR3 is CASSLGWANYGYTF. DNA of the CDR3: TGTGCCAGCAGTTTGGGTTGGGCCAACTATGGCTACACCTTC.

The table lists this clonotype with a few counts. The chain joins TRBV6-5 to TRBJ2-1; TRBD1 might be the D (5 bases). The germline V gene has CDR1 MNHEY and CDR2 SVGAGI. Trimming pared 1 base from V and 3 bases from J, leaving 10 bases between. This CDR3 has 15 residues. DNA for the CDR3: TGTGCCAGCAGTTACTTTACAGGTTTCTACAATGAGCAGTTCTTC. Its translation is CASSYFTGFYNEQFF.

This clonotype turned up a few times. The chain joins TRBV27 to TRBJ1-2, with D possibly TRBD1 on 5 matching bases. The V and J ends lost 4 bases and 4 bases respectively, with 13 bases between them. Germline CDR1 reads MNHEY; CDR2 reads SMNVEV (reference sequence). The CDR3 is 14 residues long. The CDR3, as DNA: TGTGCCAGCAGTTATTCACAGGCAGGCTATGGCTACACCTTC. Protein: CASSYSQAGYGYTF.

This clonotype has only a few counts. The V and J genes are TRBV7-2 and TRBJ2-1; D uncertain. Germline-derived CDR1 and CDR2 are SGHTA and FQGNSA. Trimming took off 6 bases at V and 6 bases at J, with 12 bases between the two ends. This CDR3 is 13 amino acids long. Written as DNA, the CDR3 is TGTGCCAGCAGTCCCGACCCGGTCAATGAGCAGTTCTTC. Residues: CASSPDPVNEQFF.

This clonotype has at least ten counts. V usage is TRBV10-3 and J usage is TRBJ2-7; unclear D gene. The CDR3 runs 13 residues. Per germline, CDR1 ENHRY and CDR2 SYGVKD. The ends were cut back, 6 bases at V and 2 bases at J, with 11 bases in the middle. The CDR3 sequence is CAISPQRPYEQYF. The CDR3 region has the DNA TGTGCCATCAGCCCACAGAGACCCTACGAGCAGTACTTC.

At least ten counts were recorded for this clonotype. The V gene is TRBV20-1, the J gene TRBJ2-7; D uncertain. Trimming took 1 base from V and 0 from J, leaving 16 bases between them. Germline V lookup: CDR1 DFQATT, CDR2 SNEGSKA (reference sequence). This CDR3 is 16 amino acids long. The DNA for the CDR3 is TGCAGTGCTAGAGCTGCCGTTGACGCTAGCTCCTACGAGCAGTACGTC. Its translation: CSARAAVDASSYEQYV.

This clonotype was picked up many times. The chain couples TRBV4-1 to TRBJ2-1, with 9 nucleotides matching TRBD1. The trim removed 0 bases at V and 4 bases at J, leaving 10 bases unmatched. Germline values: CDR1 MGHRA, CDR2 YSYEKL. CDR3 length: 18 amino acids. CDR3 in DNA: TGCGCCAGCAGCCAAGATGGGGGACAGGGCCCCCGATACAATGAGCAGTTCTTC. It is translated as CASSQDGGQGPRYNEQFF.

V is TRBV6-6 and J is TRBJ2-5; 13 nucleotides line up with TRBD2. Germline assignment: CDR1 MNHNY and CDR2 SVGAGI (reference sequence). The CDR3 consists of 17 residues. Unmatched junction bases numbered 10, after V lost 4 bases and J lost 5 bases. The CDR3 spells CASSFQELAGGRETQYF. DNA of the CDR3: TGTGCCAGCAGTTTCCAAGAACTAGCGGGGGGGAGGGAGACCCAGTACTTC.

The chain has TRBV6-6 and TRBJ2-5; 7 nucleotides agree with TRBD1. This CDR3 comprises 14 residues. Germline V gene sequence: CDR1 MNHNY, CDR2 SVGAGI (reference sequence). Trimming cost V 5 bases and J 5 bases; bases outside gene matches: 8. The CDR3 is CASSPTGERETQYF. CDR3 DNA: TGTGCCAGCAGTCCCACAGGGGAGCGGGAGACCCAGTACTTC.

The rearrangement links TRBV12-3 or TRBV12-4 to TRBJ1-5; D is unresolved. V shed 6 bases and J shed 5 bases, with 14 bases lying between them. This CDR3 contains 14 residues. CDR3 DNA: TGTGCCAGCAGCTTACAGTCTCAGGATCAGCCCCAGCATTTT. Encoded protein: CASSLQSQDQPQHF.

This clonotype was recorded at least ten times. The chain couples TRBV24-1 to TRBJ2-5, with unresolved D. CDR1 is KGHDR, CDR2 SFDVKD, per germline. V shed 7 bases and J shed 3 bases, with 2 bases lying between them. This CDR3 has 10 amino acids. The CDR3 DNA is TGTGCCACCAGAAAAGAGACCCAGTACTTC. Translation: CATRKETQYF.

This clonotype has more than one count but fewer than ten. The rearrangement joins TRBV20-1 to TRBJ1-1; TRBD1 matches 7 bases. Germline V lookup: CDR1 DFQATT, CDR2 SNEGSKA (reference sequence). The CDR3 runs 14 residues. V lost 1 base to trimming and J lost 3 bases; unmatched junction nucleotides: 5. The CDR3 region is CSARATGRYTEAFF. The CDR3 coding sequence is TGCAGTGCTAGAGCGACAGGGAGGTACACTGAAGCTTTCTTT.

This clonotype was found a few times. CDR3 nucleotides: TGTGCCAGCAGTCCGGGTGGGATCGCCTATGGCTACACCTTC. This codes for CASSPGGIAYGYTF. The rearrangement uses TRBV12-3 or TRBV12-4 and TRBJ1-2; D ambiguous. Between the trimmed V and J ends, which lost 5 bases and 4 bases, there was a span of 14 bases. This CDR3 contains 14 residues.